The clone carrying this T cell receptor beta chain was seen a single time. How the authors handled the data: Estimation of nucleated cell counts was performed using reference gene primer amplification. Assay: immunoSEQ multiplex PCR; the TCRdb copy retains only in-frame clones and omits some. V and J calls plus clone size are reproduced from that table; the DNA served to infer D and trimming. The table shows 250,000 to 400,000 clones, with about nine tenths occurring only once. The data were taken from a study of blood T cell repertoires in COVID-19. Study at large: The United States, Italy and Spain supplied acute and convalescent COVID-19 samples.

The CDR3 sequence is 13 residues long. The V gene's germline CDR1 is KGHDR and CDR2 SFDVKD. V gave up 3 bases and J gave up 2 bases, with 6 bases separating them. Cohorts were determined from participant-reported clinical history. This clonotype originated in a man aged 60-69 years who had recovered from COVID-19. Material for sequencing was PBMCs or T cells enriched from blood (not recorded which). This chain joins TRBV24-1 and TRBJ1-2; TRBD1 might be the D (6 bases). The CDR3 protein is CATSDGGNYGYTF. CDR3 nucleotides: TGTGCCACCAGTGATGGGGGCAACTATGGCTACACCTTC.